Each of the 28 T cell receptor beta chains below was sequenced from the same sample in a study of cytomegalovirus exposure and HLA in healthy donors (dated by TCRdb to about 2017). Library prep was done by the immunoSEQ multiplex PCR assay. For the multiplex PCR, a mixture combining 60 forward primers for TCR Vbeta segments and 13 reverse primers for TCR Jbeta segments was used. Drawn from immuneACCESS, this table holds only the in-frame rearrangements with V and J called that TCRdb kept. Clones are partly lost; checked studies trace under half to an unresolved V gene and leave the rest unexplained. The table for this sample lists some 130,000 clones; more than 70% of them were counted only once. The ten largest clones represent around 2% of the sample. The sample taken for sequencing was PBMCs. Receptors were obtained from a young man in good health and CMV-seronegative.

J is TRBJ1-3 and V is TRBV12-2; the table's TRBD1 call for D was not verified on the DNA. TRBV12-2 is given as a pseudogene. The CDR3 covers 21 residues. Here the CDR3 reads CASRLGERDKEKPHSGNTIYF. In DNA form, the CDR3 reads TGTGCAAGTCGCTTAGGAGAACGGGACAAGGAAAAACCACACTCTGGAAACACCATATATTTT.

In this sample, this clone turned up once. The chain is built from TRBV7-6 and TRBJ2-3; the D is unclear. The CDR3 length is 16 residues. The V end was cut by 7 bases, the J end by 2 bases, with 19 bases between. Germline CDR1 reads SGHVS; CDR2 reads FNYEAQ. The CDR3 region has the DNA TGTGCCAGCACCGCTAACGTTTCGCCAAACACAGATACGCAGTATTTT. Translated, it gives CASTANVSPNTDTQYF.

This clone is a singleton in its sample. The V call is TRBV6-1, the J call TRBJ1-3; no clear D gene. The V and J ends lost 3 bases and 0 bases respectively, with 9 bases between them. Germline CDR1 reads MNHNS; CDR2 reads SASEGT. This CDR3 is 15 amino acids long. Written as DNA, the CDR3 is TGTGCCAGCAGTGATCCGTTTAGCTCTGGAAACACCATATATTTT. Its protein product is CASSDPFSSGNTIYF.

The rearrangement links TRBV27 to TRBJ2-1, with a tentative D call TRBD1 (5 bases). There are 15 residues in the CDR3. Germline V CDR1 and CDR2: MNHEY, SMNVEV (reference sequence). Trimming shortened V by 2 bases and J by 4 bases, and 12 bases separated the two germline ends. The CDR3, as DNA: TGTGCCAGCAGTTTAGGGGCGGCTATTTACAATGAGCAGTTCTTC. Amino acids: CASSLGAAIYNEQFF.

The chain combines TRBV11-2 with TRBJ2-7; 10 nucleotides match TRBD1. The CDR3 has 14 residues. CDR1 is SGHAT, CDR2 FQNNGV, per germline. The V gene end was trimmed by 5 bases and the J gene end by 7 bases; junction bases not matched to a gene: 8. This chain's CDR3 is CASSPRQGAREQYF. In DNA, the CDR3 is TGTGCCAGCAGCCCGAGACAGGGGGCAAGGGAGCAGTACTTC.

The table lists this clone with a count of one. The chain recombines TRBV2 with TRBJ2-7, with D possibly matching TRBD1 (6 bases). The CDR3 has 15 amino acids. Trimming removed 3 bases at V and 0 bases at J, with 12 bases between. CDR1 and CDR2 from the germline V gene are SNHLY and FYNNEI. The CDR3 here is CASSERQVASYEQYF. CDR3 nucleotides: TGTGCCAGCAGTGAGCGACAGGTTGCCTCCTACGAGCAGTACTTC.

The chain combines TRBV27 with TRBJ1-4; 9 positions match TRBD1. Germline trimming cut 8 bases from V and 3 bases from J; bases unmatched to any gene: 13. The length of the CDR3 is 17 residues. The germline gives CDR1 MNHEY, CDR2 SMNVEV (reference sequence). The CDR3, as DNA: TGTGCCAGCCCCGTCCCGGGACAGGGTCTGGCTAATGAAAAACTGTTTTTT. This translates into CASPVPGQGLANEKLFF.

The J gene is TRBJ2-1, the V gene TRBV7-3; 10 nucleotides line up with TRBD2. J was trimmed by 10 bases and V by 3 bases; bases with no gene match: 3. Germline V gene sequence: CDR1 SGHTA, CDR2 FQGTGA. This CDR3 is built from 13 residues. As DNA, the CDR3 is TGTGCCAGCAGCTTCGAGCGGGAGGGAGAGCAGTTCTTC. It translates to CASSFEREGEQFF.

The chain joins TRBV2 to TRBJ2-7, with 7 bases fitting TRBD1. The length of the CDR3 is 15 residues. Germline CDR1 reads SNHLY; CDR2 reads FYNNEI. The V segment lost 6 bases and the J segment 2 bases; nucleotides outside the gene matches: 10. CDR3 sequence: CASSPDRAPPYEQYF. In DNA, the CDR3 is TGTGCCAGCAGCCCTGACAGGGCCCCCCCCTACGAGCAGTACTTC.

The chain links TRBV28 to TRBJ1-5; 7 nucleotides line up with TRBD1. With 1 base clipped from V and 6 bases from J, the junction kept 3 bases outside the gene matches. CDR1 is MDHEN and CDR2 is SYDVKM in the germline V gene. The CDR3 spans 14 residues. CDR3 loop: CASSLYRGGQPQHF. In nucleotides, the CDR3 is TGTGCCAGCAGTTTATACAGGGGCGGTCAGCCCCAGCATTTT.

This chain joins TRBV11-1 and TRBJ2-1; 10 bases match TRBD2. In germline, CDR1 is SGHAT, CDR2 FQDESV (reference sequence). This CDR3 region has 19 residues. V shed 5 bases, J shed 5 bases, and the junction held 18 bases outside the gene matches. Here the CDR3 DNA reads TGTGCCAGCAGCCTACAGGTGGCAATAGTGCTAGCGGGAGACAATGAGCAGTTCTTC. It codes for CASSLQVAIVLAGDNEQFF. Full variable domain (missing parts from reference TRBV11-1 and TRBJ2-1): EAEVAQSPRYKITEKSQAVAFWCDPISGHATLYWYRQILGQGPELLVQFQDESVVDDSQLPKDRFSAERLKGVDSTLKIQPAELGDSAMYLCASSLQVAIVLAGDNEQFFGPGTRLTVL.

The chain joins TRBV6-6 to TRBJ2-1, with TRBD2 as a possible D gene (5 bases). The CDR3 is 15 amino acids. Germline CDR1 reads MNHNY; CDR2 reads SVGAGI (reference sequence). V was pared by 6 bases and J by 8 bases, with 20 bases between. The CDR3 DNA is TGTGCCAGCAGGGCCATTGAGCGGAGTAGGGATGAGCAGTTCTTC. Translating gives CASRAIERSRDEQFF.

The J gene is TRBJ1-2, the V gene TRBV28, with D maybe TRBD1 (6 bases). CDR3 length: 12 amino acids. The germline V and J ends were trimmed by 6 bases and 5 bases, with 10 bases remaining between them. The germline V gene encodes CDR1 MDHEN and CDR2 SYDVKM. The CDR3 loop is CASSFRGYGYTF. For the CDR3, the DNA is TGTGCCAGCAGCTTCAGGGGTTATGGCTACACCTTC.

This chain connects TRBV5-1 to TRBJ2-3, with D tentatively TRBD1 (6 bases). Germline CDR1 and CDR2: SGHRS and YFSETQ. The CDR3 is 16 residues long. Trimming left V 0 bases short and J 2 bases short, with 13 bases between. The chain's CDR3 is CASSLGGLAPTDTQYF. In nucleotides, the CDR3 is TGCGCCAGCAGCTTGGGGGGGCTAGCCCCCACAGATACGCAGTATTTT.

The chain links TRBV2 to TRBJ2-2, with D hard to call. CDR3 size: 13 residues. In germline, CDR1 is SNHLY, CDR2 FYNNEI. Trimming shortened V by 2 bases and J by 6 bases, and 7 bases separated the two germline ends. CDR3 coding DNA: TGTGCCAGCAGTGAAAACTTTGCCGGGGAGCTGTTTTTT. Protein sequence: CASSENFAGELFF.

Details on this clone: A read error may account for a junction end that differs from germline. Other DNA sequences of this sample code for an identical CDR3. The chain joins TRBV7-2 to TRBJ2-5, with 11 bases fitting TRBD2. The germline V gene encodes CDR1 SGHTA and CDR2 FQGNSA. This CDR3 region has 15 residues. CDR3 residues: CASSLRLAGYGTQYF. The CDR3 DNA reads TGCGCCAGCAGCTTACGACTAGCGGGATATGGGACCCAGTACTTC.

V and J are TRBV7-9 and TRBJ2-7; 10 bases agree with TRBD1. The CDR3 spans 15 residues. The V gene end was trimmed by 5 bases and the J gene end by 4 bases; junction bases not matched to a gene: 8. Per germline, CDR1 SEHNR and CDR2 FQNEAQ (reference sequence). CDR3 protein: CASSDPGQGLYEQYF. CDR3 in DNA: TGTGCCAGCAGCGATCCGGGACAGGGGTTGTACGAGCAGTACTTC.

J is TRBJ2-7 and V is TRBV6-5, with 7 bases matching TRBD2. The V gene end was trimmed by 7 bases and the J gene end by 0 bases; junction bases not matched to a gene: 3. The CDR3 is made up of 13 amino acids. Germline values: CDR1 MNHEY, CDR2 SVGAGI. The CDR3 here is CASTGTTSYEQYF. CDR3 DNA sequence: TGTGCCAGCACTGGGACTACCTCCTACGAGCAGTACTTC.

The genes are TRBV11-1 and TRBJ2-5; 10 bases align to TRBD1. The CDR3 totals 14 residues. CDR1 is SGHAT, CDR2 FQDESV, per germline (reference sequence). The V segment lost 5 bases and the J segment 5 bases; nucleotides outside the gene matches: 5. CDR3 DNA sequence: TGTGCCAGCAGCCCACGACAGGGGGCGGAGACCCAGTACTTC. This gives the protein CASSPRQGAETQYF. The full variable domain, in which reference TRBV11-1 and TRBJ2-5 provide the parts outside the CDR3, is EAEVAQSPRYKITEKSQAVAFWCDPISGHATLYWYRQILGQGPELLVQFQDESVVDDSQLPKDRFSAERLKGVDSTLKIQPAELGDSAMYLCASSPRQGAETQYFGPGTRLLVL.

The V and J genes are TRBV2 and TRBJ2-2; tentative D call: TRBD1 (6 bases). Trimming shortened V by 4 bases and J by 4 bases, and 13 bases separated the two germline ends. CDR3 length: 15 residues. Per germline, CDR1 SNHLY and CDR2 FYNNEI. The DNA of the CDR3 is TGTGCCAGCAGTGTTAACAGGGCGAGCACCGGGGAGCTGTTTTTT. This codes for CASSVNRASTGELFF. The complete variable domain, with remaining parts taken from reference TRBV2 and TRBJ2-2, reads EPEVTQTPSHQVTQMGQEVILRCVPISNHLYFYWYRQILGQKVEFLVSFYNNEISEKSEIFDDQFSVERPDGSNFTLKIRSTKLEDSAMYFCASSVNRASTGELFFGEGSRLTVL.

The rearrangement joins TRBV5-1 to TRBJ2-1; 9 nucleotides align to TRBD2. Trimming cost V 0 bases and J 7 bases; bases outside gene matches: 2. The CDR3 contains 14 residues. Germline assignment: CDR1 SGHRS and CDR2 YFSETQ. The CDR3 spells CASSLVAGANEQFF. CDR3 coding DNA: TGCGCCAGCAGCTTGGTAGCGGGAGCGAATGAGCAGTTCTTC.

The chain has TRBV19 and TRBJ2-5; 7 bases are a match to TRBD2. Looked up from germline, CDR1 is LNHDA and CDR2 is SQIVND (reference sequence). CDR3 size: 15 residues. J was trimmed by 7 bases and V by 3 bases; bases with no gene match: 11. The CDR3 here is CASSMTGVPGGTQYF. In DNA, the CDR3 is TGTGCCAGTAGTATGACGGGGGTCCCGGGGGGGACCCAGTACTTC.

J is TRBJ2-1 and V is TRBV13, with 9 bases identical to TRBD2. This CDR3 is 19 amino acids long. The germline V gene has CDR1 PRHDT and CDR2 FYEKMQ (reference sequence). The J segment lost 3 bases and the V segment lost 3 bases, leaving 15 bases of the junction unmatched. The CDR3 nucleotides are TGTGCCAGCAGCTTCTCCATGGTGGCTAGCGGGAACTACTACAATGAGCAGTTCTTC. Translating it yields CASSFSMVASGNYYNEQFF.

V and J are TRBV6-6 and TRBJ1-2; 7 bases align to TRBD1. Trimming took 2 bases from V and 1 from J; bases not matched to a gene: 4. CDR3 length: 15 amino acids. The germline V gene encodes CDR1 MNHNY and CDR2 SVGAGI (reference sequence). The CDR3 DNA sequence: TGTGCCAGCAGTTACAACGACAGGGATAACTATGGCTACACCTTC. Translating gives CASSYNDRDNYGYTF.

The chain uses TRBV5-1 and TRBJ2-7; D is unclear. Germline V lookup: CDR1 SGHRS, CDR2 YFSETQ. Trimming cost V 3 bases and J 4 bases, with 11 bases left between them. The CDR3 consists of 13 residues. CDR3 DNA: TGCGCCAGCAGCTCAAATAGTAATTACGAGCAGTACTTC. Translated, it gives CASSSNSNYEQYF. Complete variable domain (other parts from reference TRBV5-1 and TRBJ2-7): KAGVTQTPRYLIKTRGQQVTLSCSPISGHRSVSWYQQTPGQGLQFLFEYFSETQRNKGNFPGRFSGRQFSNSRSEMNVSTLELGDSALYLCASSSNSNYEQYFGPGTRLTVT.

The rearrangement links TRBV27 to TRBJ1-5; 7 bases are shared with TRBD1. This CDR3 region has 18 residues. J was trimmed by 3 bases and V by 0 bases; bases with no gene match: 11. Germline V gives CDR1 MNHEY, CDR2 SMNVEV (reference sequence). The CDR3 here is CASSLSLAGGIFNQPQHF. In DNA, the CDR3 is TGTGCCAGCAGTTTATCGTTGGCAGGGGGAATTTTCAATCAGCCCCAGCATTTT.

The chain recombines TRBV9 with TRBJ2-7; 9 bases agree with TRBD1. The V gene end was trimmed by 3 bases and the J gene end by 1 base; junction bases not matched to a gene: 8. The V gene's germline CDR1 is SGDLS and CDR2 YYNGEE. This CDR3 spans 16 amino acids. CDR3 in amino acids: CASSARAGTGSYEQYF. Written as DNA, the CDR3 is TGTGCCAGCAGCGCCCGCGCCGGGACAGGGTCCTACGAGCAGTACTTC.

The rearrangement uses TRBV11-2 and TRBJ2-3, with D unclear. The CDR3 runs 15 residues. Trimming removed 0 bases at V and 0 bases at J, with 7 bases between. The germline V gene encodes CDR1 SGHAT and CDR2 FQNNGV. The CDR3 sequence: CASSLEAESTDTQYF. The CDR3, as DNA: TGTGCCAGCAGCTTAGAGGCAGAAAGCACAGATACGCAGTATTTT.